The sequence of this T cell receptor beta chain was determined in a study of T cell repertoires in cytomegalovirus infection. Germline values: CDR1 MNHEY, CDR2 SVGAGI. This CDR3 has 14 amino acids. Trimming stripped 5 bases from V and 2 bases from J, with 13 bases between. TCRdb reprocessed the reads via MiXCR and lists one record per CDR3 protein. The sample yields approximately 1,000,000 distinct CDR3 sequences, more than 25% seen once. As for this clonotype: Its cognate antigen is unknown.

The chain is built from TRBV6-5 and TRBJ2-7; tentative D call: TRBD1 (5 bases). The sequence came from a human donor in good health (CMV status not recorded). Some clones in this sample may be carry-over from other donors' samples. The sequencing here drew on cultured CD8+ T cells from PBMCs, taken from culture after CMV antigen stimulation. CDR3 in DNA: TGTGCCAGCAGTCCCAGACCCAGGGCCTACGAGCAGTACTTC. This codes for CASSPRPRAYEQYF.